This T cell receptor beta chain derives from a study of T cell responses to AZD1222 COVID-19 vaccine (dated by TCRdb to the early 2020s). As for the study more broadly: AZD1222 recipients given second doses at about 4 weeks or at about 12 weeks were pooled, since spike-specific TCR depth and breadth were not found to differ between the two schedules. TCR sequencing was performed for 230 to 250 trial participants, of whom some 200 were given two doses of AZD1222 and approximately 25 were given two doses of MenACWY control vaccine. Trial participants were enrolled by age into 18-55, 56-69 and 70-plus year subgroups, with about 150, 28 and 57 TCR-sequenced participants respectively.

The CDR3 regions of human TCRbeta chains were subjected to immunosequencing. The source study handled its data this way. Repertoire TCRs were matched against a reference library of SARS-CoV-2-specific TCRs generated with the MIRA antigen-specificity platform. Breadth was defined as the fraction of unique TCRs that were SARS-CoV-2-associated. Depth was defined as the fraction of total T cells that were SARS-CoV-2-associated. Each spike-specific TCR was assigned to its reactive spike region and to a CD4 or CD8 class using the MIRA data. Log10-transformed breadth and depth values were compared by one-way ANOVA with Sidak's multiple comparisons tests. TCRdb re-hosts the immuneACCESS table, in-frame sequences only. Its copies lack some clones; in the studies checked, an unresolved V gene accounts for under half of them, and the cause for the rest is not known. That table is the source of V, J and clone size, and D and trimming were worked out from the DNA. The sample table contains about 110,000 clones; only one count was recorded for about 85% of them. In total, the top ten clones hold roughly 3.2% of the sample.

The investigation overall reported the following: No day 14 peak-response samples were available, so repertoires were characterized only after the peak T cell response. Spike-specific TCR breadth and depth rose significantly after two AZD1222 doses compared with day 0 and with MenACWY recipients. Reportedly, close to half of the unique spike-specific TCRs recognized epitopes lying outside the regions that are mutated in the B.1.351 and B.1.1.7 variants. Conclusions about previously exposed vaccinees are limited because only six or seven AZD1222 recipients were SARS-CoV-2 seropositive at baseline. Participants were mostly white British, with more females than males. The authors suggested clonal diversity may have been underestimated. The vaccine-associated CD4 TCRs covered the entire spike protein, and the dominant responses fell in regions 160-218 and 743-854. The 56-69-year group was small, and its depth increase did not reach significance, likely because of low power.

The sample's time point, from its label and the paper: baseline before first vaccination. Vaccinee samples were obtained from the UK trials COV001 and COV002, which included a single-blind randomized controlled phase 2/3 trial of AZD1222 (ChAdOx1 nCoV-19) in healthy adults. For TCRbeta chain sequencing, PBMC samples from trial participants were taken at day 0 and at day 28 after the second dose. This clone was seen a single time. Which antigen it targets is not known. Base qualities are missing; no much larger clone stands one base away. Per the germline V gene, SGHTA is the CDR1 and FQGNSA is the CDR2. Including cysteine and phenylalanine, the CDR3 has 15 amino acids. Here the CDR3 DNA is all that survives: 45 bases in frame from base 1. V loses 1 base of germline sequence and J loses 0 bases, and the interval between the two ends is 4 bases.

The chain was built from TRBV7-2 and TRBJ2-6; the D gene lacks a confident call. The sequenced sample was peripheral blood, obtained on day 0 of AZD1222 vaccination. The sequence was collected from an adult in good health. The CDR3 region: CASSLGPSGANVLTF. The DNA reads as follows: TGTGCCAGCAGCTTAGGACCCTCTGGGGCCAACGTCCTGACTTTC.